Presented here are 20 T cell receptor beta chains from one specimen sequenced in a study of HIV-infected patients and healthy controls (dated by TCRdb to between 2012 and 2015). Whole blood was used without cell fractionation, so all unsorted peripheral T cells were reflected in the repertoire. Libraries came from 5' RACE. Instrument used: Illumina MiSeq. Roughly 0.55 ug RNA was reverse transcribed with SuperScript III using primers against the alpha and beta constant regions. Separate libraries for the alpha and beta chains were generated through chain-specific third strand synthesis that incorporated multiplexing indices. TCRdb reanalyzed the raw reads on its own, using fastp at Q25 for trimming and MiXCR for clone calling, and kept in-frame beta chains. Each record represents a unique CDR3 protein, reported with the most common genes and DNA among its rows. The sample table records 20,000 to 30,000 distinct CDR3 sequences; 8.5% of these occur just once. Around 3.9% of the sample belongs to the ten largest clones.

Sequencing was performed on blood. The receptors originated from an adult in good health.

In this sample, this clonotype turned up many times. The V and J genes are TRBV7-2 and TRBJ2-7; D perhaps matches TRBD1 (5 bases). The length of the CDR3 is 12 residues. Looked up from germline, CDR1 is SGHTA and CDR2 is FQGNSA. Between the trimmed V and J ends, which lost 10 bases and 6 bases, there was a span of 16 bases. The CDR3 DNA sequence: TGTGCCACCCGAAGTCAGGGATCCGAGCAGTACTTC. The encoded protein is CATRSQGSEQYF.

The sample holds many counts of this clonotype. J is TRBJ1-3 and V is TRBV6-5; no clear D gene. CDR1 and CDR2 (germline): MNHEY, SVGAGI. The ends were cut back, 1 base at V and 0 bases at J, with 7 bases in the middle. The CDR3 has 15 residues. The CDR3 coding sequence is TGTGCCAGCAGTTACTATAGAAGCTCTGGAAACACCATATATTTT. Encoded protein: CASSYYRSSGNTIYF.

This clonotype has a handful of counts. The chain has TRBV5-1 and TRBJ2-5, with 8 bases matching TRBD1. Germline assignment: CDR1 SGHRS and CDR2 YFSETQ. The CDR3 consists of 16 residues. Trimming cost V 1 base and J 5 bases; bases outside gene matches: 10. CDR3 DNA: TGCGCCAGCAGCTTGCGGCCCGGGACAGGCGATGAGACCCAGTACTTC. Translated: CASSLRPGTGDETQYF.

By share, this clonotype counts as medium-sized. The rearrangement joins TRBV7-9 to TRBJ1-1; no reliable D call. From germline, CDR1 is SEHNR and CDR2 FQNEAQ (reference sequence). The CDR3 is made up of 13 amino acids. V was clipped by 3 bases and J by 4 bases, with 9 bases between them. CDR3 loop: CASSFQGSTEAFF. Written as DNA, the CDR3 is TGTGCCAGCAGCTTTCAAGGGTCCACTGAAGCTTTCTTT.

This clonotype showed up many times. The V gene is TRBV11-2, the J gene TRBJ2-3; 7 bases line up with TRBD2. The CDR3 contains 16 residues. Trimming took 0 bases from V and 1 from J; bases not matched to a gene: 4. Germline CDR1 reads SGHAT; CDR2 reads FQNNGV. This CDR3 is CASSLEWSGGTDTQYF. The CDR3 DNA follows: TGTGCCAGCAGCTTAGAGTGGAGCGGGGGCACAGATACGCAGTATTTT.

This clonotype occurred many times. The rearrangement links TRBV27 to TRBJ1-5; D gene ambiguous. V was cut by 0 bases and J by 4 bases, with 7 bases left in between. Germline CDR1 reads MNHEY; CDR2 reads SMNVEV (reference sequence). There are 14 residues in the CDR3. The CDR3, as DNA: TGTGCCAGCAGTTTATCGGTCCAAAATCAGCCCCAGCATTTT. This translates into CASSLSVQNQPQHF.

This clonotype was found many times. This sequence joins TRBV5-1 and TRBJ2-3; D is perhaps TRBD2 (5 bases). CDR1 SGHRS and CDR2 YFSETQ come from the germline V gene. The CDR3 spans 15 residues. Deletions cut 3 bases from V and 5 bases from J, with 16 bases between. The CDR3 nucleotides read TGCGCCAGCAGCTCTGTTACCGGGATAAAAGATACGCAGTATTTT. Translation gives CASSSVTGIKDTQYF.

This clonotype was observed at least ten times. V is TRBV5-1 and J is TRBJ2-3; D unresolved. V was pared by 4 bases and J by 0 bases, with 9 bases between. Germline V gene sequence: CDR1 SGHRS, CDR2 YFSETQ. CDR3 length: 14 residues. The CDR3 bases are TGCGCCAGCAGCCTCTCTATGAGCACAGATACGCAGTATTTT. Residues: CASSLSMSTDTQYF. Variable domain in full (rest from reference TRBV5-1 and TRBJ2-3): KAGVTQTPRYLIKTRGQQVTLSCSPISGHRSVSWYQQTPGQGLQFLFEYFSETQRNKGNFPGRFSGRQFSNSRSEMNVSTLELGDSALYLCASSLSMSTDTQYFGPGTRLTVL.

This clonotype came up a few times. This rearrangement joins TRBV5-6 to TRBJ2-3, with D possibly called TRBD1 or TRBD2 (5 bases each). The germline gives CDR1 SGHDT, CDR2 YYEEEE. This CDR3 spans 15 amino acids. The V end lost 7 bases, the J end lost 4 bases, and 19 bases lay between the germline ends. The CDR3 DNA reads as TGTGCCAGCCATAAGGAGGCAGGGCCTCCAGATACGCAGTATTTT. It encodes CASHKEAGPPDTQYF.

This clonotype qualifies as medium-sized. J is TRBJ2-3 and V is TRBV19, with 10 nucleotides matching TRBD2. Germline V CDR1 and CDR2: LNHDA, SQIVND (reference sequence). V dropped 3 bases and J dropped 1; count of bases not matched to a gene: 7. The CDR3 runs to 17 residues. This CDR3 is CASSIGILAGGTDTQYF. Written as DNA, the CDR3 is TGTGCCAGTAGTATCGGAATTCTAGCGGGGGGCACAGATACGCAGTATTTT.

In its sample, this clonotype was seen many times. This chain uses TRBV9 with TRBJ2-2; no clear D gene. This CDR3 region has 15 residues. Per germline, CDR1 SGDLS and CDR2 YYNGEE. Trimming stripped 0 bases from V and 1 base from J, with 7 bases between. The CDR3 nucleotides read TGTGCCAGCAGCGTAGCGGCACTGAACACCGGGGAGCTGTTTTTT. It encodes CASSVAALNTGELFF. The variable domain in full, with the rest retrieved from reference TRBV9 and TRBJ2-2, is DSGVTQTPKHLITATGQRVTLRCSPRSGDLSVYWYQQSLDQGLQFLIQYYNGEERAKGNILERFSAQQFPDLHSELNLSSLELGDSALYFCASSVAALNTGELFFGEGSRLTVL.

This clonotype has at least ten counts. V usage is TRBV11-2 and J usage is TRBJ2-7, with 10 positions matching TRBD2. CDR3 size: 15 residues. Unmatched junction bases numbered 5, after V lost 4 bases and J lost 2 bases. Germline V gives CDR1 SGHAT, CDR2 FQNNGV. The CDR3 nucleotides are TGTGCCAGCAGCTCGAATAGCGGGGGGCCCTACGAGCAGTACTTC. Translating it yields CASSSNSGGPYEQYF. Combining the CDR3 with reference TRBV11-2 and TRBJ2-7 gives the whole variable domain EAGVAQSPRYKIIEKRQSVAFWCNPISGHATLYWYQQILGQGPKLLIQFQNNGVVDDSQLPKDRFSAERLKGVDSTLKIQPAKLEDSAVYLCASSSNSGGPYEQYFGPGTRLTVT.

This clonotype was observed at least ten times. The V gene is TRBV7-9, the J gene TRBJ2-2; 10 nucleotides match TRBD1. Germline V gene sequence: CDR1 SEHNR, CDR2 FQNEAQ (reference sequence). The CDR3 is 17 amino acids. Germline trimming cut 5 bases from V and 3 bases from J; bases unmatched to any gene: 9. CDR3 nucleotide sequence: TGTGCCAGCAGCCACCCGGACAGGGGGTTATACACCGGGGAGCTGTTTTTT. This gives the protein CASSHPDRGLYTGELFF.

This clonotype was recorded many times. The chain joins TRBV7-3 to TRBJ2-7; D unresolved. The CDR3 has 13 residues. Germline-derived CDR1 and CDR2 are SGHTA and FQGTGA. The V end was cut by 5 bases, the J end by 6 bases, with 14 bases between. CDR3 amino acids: CASSASRLPEQYF. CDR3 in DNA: TGTGCCAGCAGCGCTTCTAGATTACCCGAGCAGTACTTC.

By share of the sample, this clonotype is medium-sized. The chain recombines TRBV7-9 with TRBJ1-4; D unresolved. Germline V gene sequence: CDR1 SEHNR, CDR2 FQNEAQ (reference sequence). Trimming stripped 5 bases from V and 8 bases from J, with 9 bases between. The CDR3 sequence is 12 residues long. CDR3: CASSPEEEKLFF. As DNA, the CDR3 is TGTGCCAGCAGCCCCGAGGAAGAAAAACTGTTTTTT.

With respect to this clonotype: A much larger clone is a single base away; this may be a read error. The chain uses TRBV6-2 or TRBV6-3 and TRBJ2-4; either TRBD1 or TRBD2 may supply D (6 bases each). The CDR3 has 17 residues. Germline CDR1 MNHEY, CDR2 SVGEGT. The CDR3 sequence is CASSSPGALLAKSIQYF. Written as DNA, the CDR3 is TGTGCCAGCAGTTCCCCGGGGGCCCTTCTAGCCAAAAGCATTCAGTACTTC.

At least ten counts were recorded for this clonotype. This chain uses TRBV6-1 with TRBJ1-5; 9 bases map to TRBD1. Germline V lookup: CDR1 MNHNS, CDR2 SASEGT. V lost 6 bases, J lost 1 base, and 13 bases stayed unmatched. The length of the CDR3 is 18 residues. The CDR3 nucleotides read TGTGCCAGCAGGACCGGCTCAATGGGACAGGGAAGCAATCAGCCCCAGCATTTT. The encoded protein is CASRTGSMGQGSNQPQHF.

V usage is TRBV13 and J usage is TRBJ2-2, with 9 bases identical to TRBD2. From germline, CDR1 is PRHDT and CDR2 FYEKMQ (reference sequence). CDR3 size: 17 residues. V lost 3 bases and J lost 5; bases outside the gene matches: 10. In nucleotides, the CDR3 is TGTGCCAGCAGCTTCACCGTTCGGCGGGGGGGGACCGGGGAGCTGTTTTTT. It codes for CASSFTVRRGGTGELFF.

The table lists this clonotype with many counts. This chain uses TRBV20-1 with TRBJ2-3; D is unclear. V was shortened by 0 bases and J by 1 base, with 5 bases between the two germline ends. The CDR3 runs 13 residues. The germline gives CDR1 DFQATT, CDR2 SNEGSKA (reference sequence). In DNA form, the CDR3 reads TGCAGTGCTAGAGATTCGGGCACAGATACGCAGTATTTT. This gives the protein CSARDSGTDTQYF.

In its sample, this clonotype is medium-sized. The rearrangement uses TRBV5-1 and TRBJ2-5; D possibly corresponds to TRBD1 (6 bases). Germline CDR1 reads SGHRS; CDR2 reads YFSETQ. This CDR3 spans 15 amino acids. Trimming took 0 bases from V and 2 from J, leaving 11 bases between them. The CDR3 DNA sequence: TGCGCCAGCAGCTTGGTGGGACAAGTACAAGAGACCCAGTACTTC. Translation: CASSLVGQVQETQYF. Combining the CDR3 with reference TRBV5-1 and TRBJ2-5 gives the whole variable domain KAGVTQTPRYLIKTRGQQVTLSCSPISGHRSVSWYQQTPGQGLQFLFEYFSETQRNKGNFPGRFSGRQFSNSRSEMNVSTLELGDSALYLCASSLVGQVQETQYFGPGTRLLVL.